These T cell receptor beta chains were read from a single sample in a study of T-cell reconstitution after alpha-beta-depleted transplantation in children. TCRdb reprocessed the PCR reads via MiXCR and lists one record per CDR3 protein. In the table there are 100,000 or so distinct CDR3 sequences, approximately 8% of which are singletons. Sequenced material: PBMCs, taken before TCRalphabeta/CD19-depleted stem cell transplant. The receptors here all came from a boy aged 2 to 10 with acute lymphoblastic leukemia, due to receive a stem cell transplant. Each CDR3 is given with its conserved first and last residue. A D gene is named only where the DNA matches it firmly. Clone size is shown for a subset of rows, as once, few, many or a class of expanded clone.

>many|TRBV20-1|14|TRBJ2-7|-
CSARDGRGSLEQYF
TGCAGTGCTAGAGATGGGAGAGGAAGTTTAGAGCAGTACTTC
>-|TRBV5-1|17|TRBJ1-4|-
CASSSPGEGATNEKLFF
TGCGCCAGCAGCTCTCCAGGGGAGGGGGCAACTAATGAAAAACTGTTTTTT
>many|TRBV12-3/TRBV12-4|16|TRBJ2-4|-
CASSPSSTTAKNIQYF
TGTGCCAGCAGCCCCTCCAGCACGACAGCCAAAAACATTCAGTACTTC
>few|TRBV5-1|15|TRBJ1-1|-
CASSLTRTVNTEAFF
TGCGCCAGCAGCTTGACCCGGACAGTGAACACTGAAGCTTTCTTT
>many|TRBV20-1|16|TRBJ2-3|-
CSAREVLAAPGGTQYF
TGCAGTGCTAGAGAGGTGCTAGCGGCCCCAGGGGGAACGCAGTATTTT
>few|TRBV13|15|TRBJ2-1|TRBD2
CASSLRGGAKNEQFF
TGTGCCAGCAGCTTACGCGGGGGGGCGAAAAATGAGCAGTTCTTC
>few|TRBV12-3/TRBV12-4|13|TRBJ1-1|-
CASSLGGVTEAFF
TGTGCCAGCAGTTTGGGGGGTGTCACTGAAGCTTTCTTT
>few|TRBV20-1|11|TRBJ2-1|-
CSAGSRGQQFF
TGCAGTGCTGGGAGTCGGGGTCAGCAGTTCTTC
>many|TRBV20-1|16|TRBJ2-1|-
CSALGDNSSSYNEQFF
TGCAGTGCCCTGGGGGACAACTCGAGCTCCTACAATGAGCAGTTCTTC
>-|TRBV6-5|16|TRBJ2-1|-
CASSTSTGPPYNEQFF
TGTGCCAGCAGTACTTCAACAGGTCCCCCATACAATGAGCAGTTCTTC
>many|TRBV6-5|13|TRBJ2-7|-
CASSFATGYEQYF
TGTGCCAGCAGTTTCGCCACGGGTTACGAGCAGTACTTC
>few|TRBV2|17|TRBJ2-3|TRBD2
CASRRGSSGGRTDTQYF
TGTGCCAGCAGGCGGGGATCTAGCGGGGGACGCACAGATACGCAGTATTTT
>few|TRBV19|13|TRBJ2-1|-
CASSRRTYNEQFF
TGTGCCAGTTCGCGGCGTACCTACAATGAGCAGTTCTTC
>-|TRBV6-4|15|TRBJ2-1|-
CASSPSIEAGNEQFF
TGTGCCAGCAGCCCCTCTATAGAGGCAGGCAATGAGCAGTTCTTC
>-|TRBV4-3|16|TRBJ1-5|TRBD1
CASSQGTGGSNQPQHF
TGCGCCAGCAGCCAGGGGACAGGGGGTTCCAATCAGCCCCAGCATTTT
>few|TRBV7-8|13|TRBJ2-5|-
CASSGPGGETQYF
TGTGCCAGCAGCGGACCTGGGGGGGAGACCCAGTACTTC
>-|TRBV13|13|TRBJ1-2|TRBD1
CASSAWDSLGYTF
TGTGCCAGCAGCGCATGGGACAGCCTTGGCTACACCTTC
>few|TRBV20-1|16|TRBJ1-1|TRBD1
CSARGMTGAWNTEAFF
TGCAGTGCTAGAGGAATGACAGGGGCGTGGAACACTGAAGCTTTCTTT
>few|TRBV10-3|12|TRBJ1-2|-
CAISDRGYGYTF
TGTGCCATCAGTGATCGGGGGTATGGCTACACCTTC
>many|TRBV11-2|15|TRBJ1-3|-
CASSYWGSLGNTIYF
TGTGCCAGCAGCTATTGGGGCAGCCTGGGGAACACCATATATTTT
>many|TRBV7-2|15|TRBJ2-5|-
CASSSLTTSPGTQYF
TGTGCCAGCAGCTCCCTAACGACCTCACCGGGGACCCAGTACTTC
>many|TRBV5-6|14|TRBJ2-3|-
CASSFFASTDTQYF
TGTGCCAGCAGCTTCTTTGCGAGCACAGATACGCAGTATTTT
>many|TRBV15|16|TRBJ2-1|-
CATSRAPRVSYNEQFF
TGTGCCACCAGCAGAGCCCCGCGGGTCTCCTACAATGAGCAGTTCTTC
>many|TRBV12-3/TRBV12-4|17|TRBJ1-1|TRBD1
CASSLGAIQGMNTEAFF
TGTGCCAGCAGTTTAGGGGCGATACAGGGGATGAACACTGAAGCTTTCTTT
>few|TRBV11-2|16|TRBJ2-1|TRBD1
CASSFGRDREYNEQFF
TGTGCCAGCAGCTTTGGGCGGGACAGGGAGTACAATGAGCAGTTCTTC
>many|TRBV5-6|13|TRBJ2-7|-
CASSPPVGYEQYF
TGTGCCAGCAGCCCGCCGGTGGGATACGAGCAGTACTTC
>few|TRBV6-4|16|TRBJ2-1|TRBD2
CASSWTSGDGYNEQFF
TGTGCCAGCAGCTGGACTAGCGGGGATGGATACAATGAGCAGTTCTTC
>few|TRBV6-5|15|TRBJ1-6|-
CASSYPAGNNSPLHF
TGTGCCAGCAGTTACCCTGCGGGGAACAATTCACCCCTCCACTTT
>-|TRBV6-2/TRBV6-3|12|TRBJ2-7|-
CASRPGLDEQYF
TGTGCCAGTCGCCCGGGGTTGGACGAGCAGTACTTC
>many|TRBV12-3/TRBV12-4|14|TRBJ1-4|TRBD1
CASSSQGAGEKLFF
TGTGCCAGCAGTTCACAGGGGGCTGGAGAAAAACTGTTTTTT
>-|TRBV29-1|11|TRBJ2-3|-
CSVRRTDTQYF
TGCAGCGTTCGCCGCACAGATACGCAGTATTTT
>few|TRBV28|14|TRBJ2-4|TRBD1
CASSLGQGENIQYF
TGTGCCAGCAGTTTAGGACAGGGAGAAAACATTCAGTACTTC
>-|TRBV18|15|TRBJ1-2|-
CASSPATGVTSGYTF
TGTGCCAGCTCACCAGCGACAGGAGTAACGTCTGGCTACACCTTC
>many|TRBV29-1|14|TRBJ2-3|TRBD2
CSVDTSGGWDTQYF
TGCAGCGTTGACACTAGCGGGGGGTGGGATACGCAGTATTTT
>many|TRBV4-2|16|TRBJ2-1|TRBD2
CASSQEAGGNYNEQFF
TGTGCCAGCAGCCAAGAAGCGGGGGGGAACTACAATGAGCAGTTCTTC
>few|TRBV6-4|14|TRBJ2-3|-
CASSDSATPDTQYF
TGTGCCAGCAGTGACTCGGCCACGCCGGATACGCAGTATTTT
>few|TRBV24-1|13|TRBJ2-5|-
CATSRDGQETQYF
TGTGCCACCAGTCGGGACGGCCAAGAGACCCAGTACTTC
>many|TRBV29-1|14|TRBJ2-3|-
CSVDVGTYTDTQYF
TGCAGCGTTGATGTCGGGACCTACACAGATACGCAGTATTTT
>-|TRBV6-2/TRBV6-3|13|TRBJ1-1|TRBD1
CASSGQGYTEAFF
TGTGCCAGCAGTGGACAGGGGTACACTGAAGCTTTCTTT
>many|TRBV5-1|13|TRBJ1-2|-
CASSGRSNYGYTF
TGCGCCAGCAGCGGCCGGTCTAACTATGGCTACACCTTC
>-|TRBV27|13|TRBJ2-5|TRBD1
CASSFTGAETQYF
TGTGCCAGCAGTTTTACAGGGGCAGAGACCCAGTACTTC
>many|TRBV9|15|TRBJ2-2|-
CASSPHIANTGELFF
TGTGCCAGCAGCCCCCACATCGCGAACACCGGGGAGCTGTTTTTT
>-|TRBV3-1|15|TRBJ2-5|-
CASSQIDSQQETQYF
TGTGCCAGCAGCCAGATTGACAGCCAGCAAGAGACCCAGTACTTC
>many|TRBV7-9|12|TRBJ2-7|-
CASSLSRDEQYF
TGCGCCAGCAGCTTGAGTCGAGACGAGCAGTACTTC
>many|TRBV20-1|16|TRBJ2-2|-
CSARPPRGSTTGELFF
TGCAGTGCTAGACCCCCAAGGGGATCTACCACCGGGGAGCTGTTTTTT
>few|TRBV7-7|13|TRBJ2-3|TRBD2
CASSKETGGIQYF
TGTGCCAGCAGCAAAGAAACGGGGGGGATTCAGTATTTT
>few|TRBV20-1|13|TRBJ1-2|-
CSARDPHSYGYTF
TGCAGTGCTAGAGATCCCCACTCATATGGCTACACCTTC
>many|TRBV7-2|14|TRBJ1-1|-
CASSLEHTGNKAFF
TGTGCCAGCAGCTTAGAGCATACAGGGAATAAAGCTTTCTTT
>-|TRBV12-3/TRBV12-4|16|TRBJ2-5|TRBD1
CASSPQGAIAGETQYF
TGTGCCAGCAGTCCTCAGGGGGCGATAGCAGGAGAGACCCAGTACTTC
>few|TRBV6-1|13|TRBJ1-1|-
CASSERAGLGAFF
TGTGCCAGCAGTGAAAGGGCAGGTTTAGGGGCTTTCTTT
>many|TRBV10-3|15|TRBJ1-3|-
CAISPEMDRTNTIYF
TGTGCCATCAGTCCGGAAATGGACCGCACAAACACCATATATTTT
>many|TRBV7-6|13|TRBJ2-7|-
CASQGPPSYEQYF
TGTGCCAGCCAAGGGCCCCCCTCCTACGAGCAGTACTTC
>many|TRBV6-4|13|TRBJ1-6|-
CASSVSTNSPLHF
TGTGCCAGCAGTGTTTCGACCAATTCACCCCTCCACTTT